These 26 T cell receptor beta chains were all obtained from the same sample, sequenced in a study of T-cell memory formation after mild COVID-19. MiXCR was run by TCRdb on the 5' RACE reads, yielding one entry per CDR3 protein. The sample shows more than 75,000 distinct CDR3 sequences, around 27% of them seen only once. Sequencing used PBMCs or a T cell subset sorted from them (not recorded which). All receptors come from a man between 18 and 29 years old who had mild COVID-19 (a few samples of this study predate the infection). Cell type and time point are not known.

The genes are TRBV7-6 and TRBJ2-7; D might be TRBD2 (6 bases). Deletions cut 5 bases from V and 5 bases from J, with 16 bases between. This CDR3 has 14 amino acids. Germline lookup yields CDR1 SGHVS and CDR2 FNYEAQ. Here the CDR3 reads CASSMGLSRDEQYF. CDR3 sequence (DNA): TGTGCCAGCAGCATGGGACTCTCGAGGGACGAGCAGTACTTC.

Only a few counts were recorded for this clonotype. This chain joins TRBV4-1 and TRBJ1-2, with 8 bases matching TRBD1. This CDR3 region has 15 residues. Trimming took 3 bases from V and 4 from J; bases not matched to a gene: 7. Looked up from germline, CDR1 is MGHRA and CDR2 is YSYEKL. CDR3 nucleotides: TGCGCCAGCAGCCACACAAGGACAGGGAGCTATGGCTACACCTTC. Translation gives CASSHTRTGSYGYTF.

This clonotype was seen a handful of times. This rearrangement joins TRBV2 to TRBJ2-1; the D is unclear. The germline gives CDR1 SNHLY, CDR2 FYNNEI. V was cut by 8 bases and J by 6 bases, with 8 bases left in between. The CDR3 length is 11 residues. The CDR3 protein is CASAVGNEQFF. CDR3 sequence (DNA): TGTGCCAGCGCAGTAGGCAATGAGCAGTTCTTC.

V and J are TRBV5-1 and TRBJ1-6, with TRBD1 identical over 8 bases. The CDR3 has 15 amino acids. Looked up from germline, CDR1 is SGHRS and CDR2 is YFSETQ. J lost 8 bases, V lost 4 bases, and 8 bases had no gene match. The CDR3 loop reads CASSPGDRSDSPLHF. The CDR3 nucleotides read TGCGCCAGCAGCCCAGGGGACAGGAGTGATTCACCCCTCCACTTT. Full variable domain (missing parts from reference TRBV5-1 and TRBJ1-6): KAGVTQTPRYLIKTRGQQVTLSCSPISGHRSVSWYQQTPGQGLQFLFEYFSETQRNKGNFPGRFSGRQFSNSRSEMNVSTLELGDSALYLCASSPGDRSDSPLHFGNGTRLTVT.

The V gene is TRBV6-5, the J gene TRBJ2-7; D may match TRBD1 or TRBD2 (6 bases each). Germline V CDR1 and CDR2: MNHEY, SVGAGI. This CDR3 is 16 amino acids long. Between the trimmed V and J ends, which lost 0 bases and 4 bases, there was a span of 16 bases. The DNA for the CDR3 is TGTGCCAGCAGTTACTCGATAGGAGGGGGAGGTTACGAGCAGTACTTC. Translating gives CASSYSIGGGGYEQYF.

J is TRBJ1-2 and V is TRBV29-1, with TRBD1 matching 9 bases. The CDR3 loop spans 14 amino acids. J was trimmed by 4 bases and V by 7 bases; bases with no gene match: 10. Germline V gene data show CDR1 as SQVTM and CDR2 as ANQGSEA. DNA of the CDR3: TGCAGCGGGGGGGACAGGGATCTGGTCTATGGCTACACCTTC. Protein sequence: CSGGDRDLVYGYTF.

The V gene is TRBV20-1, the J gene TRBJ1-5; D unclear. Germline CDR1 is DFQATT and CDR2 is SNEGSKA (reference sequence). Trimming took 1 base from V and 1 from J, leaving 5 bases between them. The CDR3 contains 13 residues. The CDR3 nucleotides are TGCAGTGCTAGAGGTCAGAGCAATCAGCCCCAGCATTTT. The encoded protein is CSARGQSNQPQHF.

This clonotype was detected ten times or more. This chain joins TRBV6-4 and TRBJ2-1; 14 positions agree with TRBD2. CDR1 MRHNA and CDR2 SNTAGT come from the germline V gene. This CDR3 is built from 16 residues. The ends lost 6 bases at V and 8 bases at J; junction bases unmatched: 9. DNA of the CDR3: TGTGCCAGCAGCGCTGGACTAGCGGGGGGCAGTGATGAGCAGTTCTTC. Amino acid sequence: CASSAGLAGGSDEQFF.

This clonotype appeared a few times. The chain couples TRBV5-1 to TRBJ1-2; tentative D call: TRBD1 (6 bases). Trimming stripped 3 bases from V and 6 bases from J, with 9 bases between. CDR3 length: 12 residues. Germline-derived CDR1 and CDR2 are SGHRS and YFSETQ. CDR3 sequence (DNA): TGCGCCAGCAGCTCCGGACAGAATGGCTACACCTTC. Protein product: CASSSGQNGYTF.

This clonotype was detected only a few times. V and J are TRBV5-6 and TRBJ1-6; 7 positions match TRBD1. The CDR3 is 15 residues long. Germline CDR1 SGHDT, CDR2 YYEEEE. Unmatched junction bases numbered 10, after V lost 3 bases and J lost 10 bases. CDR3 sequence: CASSSPGQRTSPLHF. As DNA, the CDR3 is TGTGCCAGCAGCTCGCCGGGACAGCGAACCTCACCCCTCCACTTT.

DNA of the CDR3: TGTGCCAGCAGCTTAGCCCCGGGAGGGACCTACGAGCAGTACTTC. Its translation: CASSLAPGGTYEQYF. This chain uses TRBV7-9 with TRBJ2-7; 8 bases map to TRBD2. The CDR3 has 15 amino acids. Germline loops: CDR1 SEHNR, CDR2 FQNEAQ (reference sequence). The J segment lost 2 bases and the V segment lost 0 bases, leaving 3 bases of the junction unmatched.

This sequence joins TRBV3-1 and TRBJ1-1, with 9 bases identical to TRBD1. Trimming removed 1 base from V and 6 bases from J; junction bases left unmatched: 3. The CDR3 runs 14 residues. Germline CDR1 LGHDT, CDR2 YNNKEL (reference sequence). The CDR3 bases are TGTGCCAGCAGCCAAGTCAACAGGGGGCCTGAAGCTTTCTTT. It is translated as CASSQVNRGPEAFF.

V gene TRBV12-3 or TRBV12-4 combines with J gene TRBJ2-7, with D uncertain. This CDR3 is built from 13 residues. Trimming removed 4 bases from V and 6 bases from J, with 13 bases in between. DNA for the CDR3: TGTGCCAGCAGTTATCCCTCCGATTCCGAGCAGTACTTC. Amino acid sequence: CASSYPSDSEQYF.

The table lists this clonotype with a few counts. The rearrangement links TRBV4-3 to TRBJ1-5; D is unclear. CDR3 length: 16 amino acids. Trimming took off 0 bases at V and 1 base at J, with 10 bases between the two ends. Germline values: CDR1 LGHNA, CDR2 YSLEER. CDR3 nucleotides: TGCGCCAGCAGCCAAGATAGCTACGGGAGCAATCAGCCCCAGCATTTT. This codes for CASSQDSYGSNQPQHF.

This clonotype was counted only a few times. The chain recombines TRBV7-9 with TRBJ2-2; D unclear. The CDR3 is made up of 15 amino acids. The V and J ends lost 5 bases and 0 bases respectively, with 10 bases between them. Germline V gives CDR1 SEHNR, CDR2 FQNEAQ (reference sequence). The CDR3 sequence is CASSQGRTNTGELFF. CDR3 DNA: TGTGCCAGCAGCCAAGGTCGGACGAACACCGGGGAGCTGTTTTTT.

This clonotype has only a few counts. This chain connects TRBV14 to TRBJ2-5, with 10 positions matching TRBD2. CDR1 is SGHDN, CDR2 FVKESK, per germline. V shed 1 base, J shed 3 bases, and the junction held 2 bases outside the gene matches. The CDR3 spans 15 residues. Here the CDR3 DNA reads TGTGCCAGCAGCCAAGGGACTAGCGGAGAAGAGACCCAGTACTTC. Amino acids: CASSQGTSGEETQYF. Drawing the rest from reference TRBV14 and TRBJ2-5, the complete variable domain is EAGVTQFPSHSVIEKGQTVTLRCDPISGHDNLYWYRRVMGKEIKFLLHFVKESKQDESGMPNNRFLAERTGGTYSTLKVQPAELEDSGVYFCASSQGTSGEETQYFGPGTRLLVL.

CDR3 in DNA: TGTGCCATCAGTGAGTCCATGACAGCCTATGGCTACACCTTC. Translating it yields CAISESMTAYGYTF. J is TRBJ1-2 and V is TRBV10-3; TRBD1 might be the D (5 bases). The germline gives CDR1 ENHRY, CDR2 SYGVKD. V shed 0 bases and J shed 4 bases, with 9 bases lying between them. The CDR3 spans 14 residues.

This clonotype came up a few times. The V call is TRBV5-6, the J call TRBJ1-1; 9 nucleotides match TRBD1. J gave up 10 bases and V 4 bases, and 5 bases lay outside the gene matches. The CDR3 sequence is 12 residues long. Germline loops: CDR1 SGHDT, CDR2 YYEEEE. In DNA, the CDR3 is TGTGCCAGCAGCGCATGGACAGGGGTAGCTTTCTTT. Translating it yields CASSAWTGVAFF.

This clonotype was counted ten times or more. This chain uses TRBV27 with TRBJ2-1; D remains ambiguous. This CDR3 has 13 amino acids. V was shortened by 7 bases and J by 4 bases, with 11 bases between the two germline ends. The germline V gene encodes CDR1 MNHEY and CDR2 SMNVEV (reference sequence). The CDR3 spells CASNSVGYNEQFF. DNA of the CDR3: TGTGCCAGCAATTCGGTAGGGTACAATGAGCAGTTCTTC.

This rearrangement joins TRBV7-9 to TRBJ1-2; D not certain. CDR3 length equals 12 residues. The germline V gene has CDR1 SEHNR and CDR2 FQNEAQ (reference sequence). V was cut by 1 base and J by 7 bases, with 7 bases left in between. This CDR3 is CASSLGASGYTF. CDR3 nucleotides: TGTGCCAGCAGCTTAGGGGCTAGTGGCTACACCTTC.

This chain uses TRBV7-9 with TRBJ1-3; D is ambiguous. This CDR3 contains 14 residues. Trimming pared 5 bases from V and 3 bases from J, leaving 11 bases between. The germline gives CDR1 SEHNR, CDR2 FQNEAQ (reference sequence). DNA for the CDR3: TGTGCCAGCAGCCGAAGGGCTGGTGGAAACACCATATATTTT. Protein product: CASSRRAGGNTIYF.

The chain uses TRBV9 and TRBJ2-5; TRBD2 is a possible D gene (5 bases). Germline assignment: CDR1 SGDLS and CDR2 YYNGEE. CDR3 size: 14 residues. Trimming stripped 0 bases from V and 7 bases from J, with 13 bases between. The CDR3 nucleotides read TGTGCCAGCAGCGTAGGTTCAGAGGGCTGGACCCAGTACTTC. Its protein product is CASSVGSEGWTQYF.

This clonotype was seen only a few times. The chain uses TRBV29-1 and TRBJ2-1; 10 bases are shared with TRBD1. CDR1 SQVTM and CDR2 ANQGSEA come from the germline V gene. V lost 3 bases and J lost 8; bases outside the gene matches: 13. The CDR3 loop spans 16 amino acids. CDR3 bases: TGCAGCGTTGACGGCGGTGACAGGGGGCGCGTCGATGAGCAGTTCTTC. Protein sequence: CSVDGGDRGRVDEQFF.

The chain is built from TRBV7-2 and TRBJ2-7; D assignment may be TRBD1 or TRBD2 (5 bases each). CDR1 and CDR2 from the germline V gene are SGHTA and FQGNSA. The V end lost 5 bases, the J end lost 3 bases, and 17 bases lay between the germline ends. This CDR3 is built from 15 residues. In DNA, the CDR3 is TGTGCCAGCAGCCCCCCGGGGCAGGAATTCTACGAGCAGTACTTC. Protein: CASSPPGQEFYEQYF.

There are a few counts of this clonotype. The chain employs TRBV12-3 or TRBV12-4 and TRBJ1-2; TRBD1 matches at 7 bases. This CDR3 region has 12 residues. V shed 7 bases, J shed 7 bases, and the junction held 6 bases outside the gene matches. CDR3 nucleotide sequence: TGTGCCAGCATGACACAGGGGAGTGGCTACACCTTC. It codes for CASMTQGSGYTF.

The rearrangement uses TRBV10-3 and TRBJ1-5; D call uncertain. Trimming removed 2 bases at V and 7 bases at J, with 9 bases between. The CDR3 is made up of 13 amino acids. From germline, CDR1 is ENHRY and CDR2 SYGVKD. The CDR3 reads CAISEGVNQPQHF. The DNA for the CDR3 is TGTGCCATCAGTGAGGGGGTCAACCAGCCCCAGCATTTT.